The 11 T cell receptor beta chains below come from one sample, sequenced in a study of OX40 agonist ivuxolimab in advanced cancers. Libraries were prepared by immunoSEQ multiplex PCR; TCRdb keeps only in-frame clonotypes and omits some of them. The sample carries around 70,000 clones, around 84% recorded once. The sample consisted of CD4+ or CD8+ T cells sorted from blood, taken in a trial of the OX40 agonist ivuxolimab. The source is an adult with an advanced solid tumor such as melanoma, head and neck, liver or kidney cancer.

The chain links TRBV7-2 to TRBJ1-1, with 8 bases fitting TRBD1. This CDR3 is built from 16 residues. Germline CDR1 is SGHTA and CDR2 is FQGNSA. V trimming: 2 bases; J trimming: 10 bases; junction bases outside the gene matches: 15. The CDR3 protein is CASSLQSTQGAARAFF. The CDR3 region has the DNA TGTGCCAGCAGCTTACAGTCTACCCAGGGGGCGGCGAGAGCTTTCTTT.

The V and J genes are TRBV5-1 and TRBJ1-2; 8 bases are a match to TRBD1. The CDR3 is 13 amino acids. V lost 1 base and J lost 8; bases outside the gene matches: 4. Germline CDR1 SGHRS, CDR2 YFSETQ. The CDR3, as DNA: TGCGCCAGCAGCTTGCTTTCAGGGGGCGGCTACACCTTC. Protein: CASSLLSGGGYTF.

V and J are TRBV7-2 and TRBJ1-2; no definite D call. V lost 0 bases and J lost 6, with 11 bases in between. CDR3 length: 14 residues. Germline V lookup: CDR1 SGHTA, CDR2 FQGNSA. The CDR3 DNA is TGTGCCAGCAGCTTAGCGTCAAGGGAGGATGGCTACACCTTC. Encoded protein: CASSLASREDGYTF. Supplemented by reference TRBV7-2 and TRBJ1-2, the full variable domain reads GAGVSQSPSNKVTEKGKDVELRCDPISGHTALYWYRQSLGQGLEFLIYFQGNSAPDKSGLPSDRFSAERTGGSVSTLTIQRTQQEDSAVYLCASSLASREDGYTFGSGTRLTVV.

This clone was found once. A read error may account for a junction end that differs from germline. Other DNA sequences in the same sample also yield this CDR3. The chain uses TRBV11-2 and TRBJ1-5; D uncertain. The germline V gene encodes CDR1 SGHAT and CDR2 FQNNGV. The CDR3 has 13 residues. The CDR3 DNA reads TGCGCCAGCAGCCCTGGGGGCAATCAGCCCCAGCATTTT. This gives the protein CASSPGGNQPQHF.

This chain uses TRBV7-3 with TRBJ2-1; 8 positions agree with TRBD1. J was trimmed by 10 bases and V by 4 bases; bases with no gene match: 6. The CDR3 is 13 residues long. Germline CDR1 SGHTA, CDR2 FQGTGA. The DNA for the CDR3 is TGTGCCAGCAGCTCTGGACAGGGTGGGGAGCAGTTCTTC. As protein: CASSSGQGGEQFF.

This clone was recorded only once. The rearrangement uses TRBV7-6 and TRBJ1-5; 10 nucleotides align to TRBD1. Germline V gene data show CDR1 as SGHVS and CDR2 as FNYEAQ. The CDR3 has 13 residues. V trimming: 4 bases; J trimming: 7 bases; junction bases outside the gene matches: 1. Written as DNA, the CDR3 is TGTGCCAGCAGCTGGGACAGGGGCCAGCCCCAGCATTTT. Its protein is CASSWDRGQPQHF.

The chain links TRBV10-3 to TRBJ1-1; no definite D call. This CDR3 has 13 amino acids. The ends were cut back, 2 bases at V and 2 bases at J, with 6 bases in the middle. Germline V gene data show CDR1 as ENHRY and CDR2 as SYGVKD. Written as DNA, the CDR3 is TGTGCCATCAGTGAGACAGTTAACACTGAAGCTTTCTTT. Residues: CAISETVNTEAFF.

The chain carries TRBV28 and TRBJ1-1; a weak D match, TRBD1 (6 bases). CDR3 length equals 15 residues. V lost 7 bases to trimming and J lost 5 bases, with 20 bases between them. The germline V gene encodes CDR1 MDHEN and CDR2 SYDVKM. CDR3 in amino acids: CASTPGGGARTEAFF. DNA of the CDR3: TGTGCCAGCACCCCCGGTGGGGGGGCGCGTACTGAAGCTTTCTTT.

The CDR3 loop is CASRTSGSKGEQYF. The CDR3 bases are TGTGCCAGTAGAACTTCGGGCTCTAAGGGCGAGCAGTACTTC. The chain is built from TRBV19 and TRBJ2-7; D is undetermined. CDR3 size: 14 residues. The ends were cut back, 6 bases at V and 6 bases at J, with 18 bases in the middle. Germline CDR1 LNHDA, CDR2 SQIVND (reference sequence). Full variable domain (outside the CDR3, taken from reference TRBV19 and TRBJ2-7): DGGITQSPKYLFRKEGQNVTLSCEQNLNHDAMYWYRQDPGQGLRLIYYSQIVNDFQKGDIAEGYSVSREKKESFPLTVTSAQKNPTAFYLCASRTSGSKGEQYFGPGTRLTVT.

With respect to this clone: Other DNA sequences in the same sample also yield this CDR3. The chain has TRBV5-4 and TRBJ1-1; 9 nucleotides align to TRBD1. CDR3 length equals 15 residues. V lost 2 bases, J lost 0 bases, and 2 bases stayed unmatched. Germline CDR1 SGHNT, CDR2 YYREEE (reference sequence). The CDR3 sequence is CASSLGQGMNTEAFF. In DNA, the CDR3 is TGTGCCAGCAGCTTAGGACAGGGGATGAACACTGAAGCTTTCTTT. The full variable domain, rest sourced from reference TRBV5-4 and TRBJ1-1, is ETGVTQSPTHLIKTRGQQVTLRCSSQSGHNTVSWYQQALGQGPQFIFQYYREEENGRGNFPPRFSGLQFPNYSSELNVNALELDDSALYLCASSLGQGMNTEAFFGQGTRLTVV.

This chain uses TRBV7-2 with TRBJ1-2, with no clear D. The CDR3 length is 12 residues. The V gene lost 2 bases and the J gene lost 2 bases, with 3 bases spanning the gap. Germline CDR1 and CDR2: SGHTA and FQGNSA. The CDR3 nucleotides are TGTGCCAGCAGCTTACTGAACTATGGCTACACCTTC. This gives the protein CASSLLNYGYTF.